This is a list of T cell receptor beta chains from one sample in a study of shared clonotypes between healthy human individuals. TCRdb keeps only in-frame clones here, not all; method: immunoSEQ multiplex PCR. The sample holds about 1 million clones, about 75% seen once. Input material: memory CD4+ T cells sorted from blood. The receptors shown here come from a man aged 18 to 29 in good health. The CDR3 runs from the conserved cysteine through the conserved F or W. A D gene is named only where the DNA matches it firmly. For some rows the clone size is stated as once, few or many, or as a class when expanded; others skip it.

v_call	clone_size	d_call	j_call	cdr3_aa	cdr3_nt
TRBV19	few	NA	TRBJ2-7	CASSIFPGRIEEQYF	TGTGCCAGTAGTATATTTCCAGGGAGGATTGAAGAGCAGTACTTC
TRBV5-8	NA	TRBD2	TRBJ2-1	CASSTASGRYEQFF	TGTGCCAGCAGCACCGCTAGCGGGAGGTATGAGCAGTTCTTC
TRBV29-1	NA	NA	TRBJ2-2	CSVAPGDNTGELFF	TGCAGCGTGGCCCCGGGCGACAACACCGGGGAGCTGTTTTTT
TRBV29-1	few	TRBD2	TRBJ2-3	CSVLAGGTDTQYF	TGCAGCGTTCTAGCGGGGGGCACCGATACGCAGTATTTT
TRBV7-3	few	NA	TRBJ2-5	CASSLNPTDETQYF	TGTGCCAGCAGCTTAAATCCCACAGATGAGACCCAGTACTTC
TRBV10-3	NA	NA	TRBJ1-5	CAISSGSGDQPQHF	TGTGCCATCAGCAGCGGGAGCGGCGATCAGCCCCAGCATTTT
TRBV29-1	once	NA	TRBJ1-4	CSVEATRTGKLFF	TGCAGCGTTGAGGCCACGCGGACTGGGAAACTGTTTTTT
TRBV10-3	many	TRBD1	TRBJ1-5	CAISTGGLGGNQPQHF	TGTGCCATCAGCACAGGGGGCTTAGGGGGCAATCAGCCCCAGCATTTT
TRBV9	NA	TRBD2	TRBJ2-1	CASSGSPAGGREQFF	TGTGCCAGCAGCGGATCCCCAGCGGGGGGGCGCGAGCAGTTCTTC
TRBV30	NA	NA	TRBJ2-1	CAWSPGKTHNEQFF	TGTGCCTGGAGCCCGGGGAAGACTCACAATGAGCAGTTCTTC
TRBV6-5	NA	NA	TRBJ2-7	CASQRETSYEQYF	TGTGCCAGCCAAAGGGAGACGAGCTACGAGCAGTACTTC
TRBV7-9	many	NA	TRBJ1-2	CASSLGTESYTF	TGTGCCAGCAGCTTAGGGACAGAGTCCTACACCTTC
TRBV7-2	NA	NA	TRBJ2-5	CASSFRQGLETQYF	TGTGCCAGCAGCTTCCGACAAGGTTTGGAGACCCAGTACTTC
TRBV28	NA	NA	TRBJ1-5	CASSLRGFSNQPQHF	TGTGCCAGCAGTTTGAGGGGGTTTAGCAATCAGCCCCAGCATTTT